Listed below are T cell receptor beta chains from one sample, sequenced in a study of shared clonotypes between healthy human individuals. The assay was immunoSEQ multiplex PCR, and TCRdb's table has in-frame clones only and misses some. The repertoire includes around 720,000 clones, about three quarters of them detected once, and 1.5% to 2% sits in the top ten. The sample taken for sequencing was memory CD4+ T cells sorted from blood. The source is a woman aged 25 to 39 in good health. CDR3s include the opening cysteine and the closing phenylalanine or tryptophan. D genes are given only for firm matches. The size field is filled for only some rows; it gives once, few, many or a size class.

CDR3: CASSFAGQGIAGYTF; DNA: TGCGCCAGCAGCTTCGCGGGACAGGGGATCGCAGGCTACACCTTC; D: TRBD1; size: NA; V: TRBV5-1; J: TRBJ1-2
CDR3: CASTLGTSGANEQFF; DNA: TGCGCCAGCACCTTGGGGACTAGCGGCGCCAATGAGCAGTTCTTC; D: TRBD2; size: few; V: TRBV5-1; J: TRBJ2-1
CDR3: CVRSLTAGRGHEVYSNQPQHF; DNA: TGTGTCAGAAGCCTAACTGCCGGACGCGGTCATGAGGTCTATAGCAATCAGCCCCAGCATTTT; D: NA; size: NA; V: TRBV7-5; J: TRBJ1-5
CDR3: CASSYSLDRGLEQYF; DNA: TGTGCCAGCAGTTACTCACTAGACAGGGGCCTTGAGCAGTACTTC; D: TRBD1; size: NA; V: TRBV6-5; J: TRBJ2-7
CDR3: CASSLVEAFF; DNA: TGTGCCAGCAGCCTGGTTGAAGCTTTCTTT; D: NA; size: few; V: TRBV21-1; J: TRBJ1-1
CDR3: CASSLVLAGHNEQFF; DNA: TGTGCCAGCAGCTTAGTCCTAGCGGGGCACAATGAGCAGTTCTTC; D: TRBD2; size: NA; V: TRBV7-2; J: TRBJ2-1
CDR3: CAISESHLGQGQETQYF; DNA: TGTGCCATCAGTGAGTCCCATCTCGGGCAAGGCCAAGAGACCCAGTACTTC; D: NA; size: NA; V: TRBV10-3; J: TRBJ2-5
CDR3: CASSLGGQGAYEQYF; DNA: TGTGCCAGCAGCTTAGGGGGACAGGGGGCTTACGAGCAGTACTTC; D: TRBD1; size: NA; V: TRBV7-9; J: TRBJ2-7
CDR3: CASSGPGRAADEQYF; DNA: TGTGCCAGCAGCGGGCCCGGGAGGGCCGCCGACGAGCAGTACTTC; D: TRBD2; size: NA; V: TRBV11-2; J: TRBJ2-7
CDR3: CASLGEGGPDTQYF; DNA: TGTGCCAGTTTAGGGGAGGGTGGCCCAGATACGCAGTATTTT; D: TRBD2; size: few; V: TRBV2; J: TRBJ2-3
CDR3: CASRKTSGSSYNEQFF; DNA: TGTGCCAGCAGAAAGACTAGCGGGAGCTCCTACAATGAGCAGTTCTTC; D: TRBD2; size: once; V: TRBV7-9; J: TRBJ2-1
CDR3: CASRALSISTNEKLFF; DNA: TGTGCCAGCAGGGCCCTTTCAATTTCGACTAATGAAAAACTGTTTTTT; D: NA; size: NA; V: TRBV2; J: TRBJ1-4
CDR3: CASHIGWGYEQYF; DNA: TGTGCCAGCCATATAGGGTGGGGCTACGAGCAGTACTTC; D: NA; size: NA; V: TRBV28; J: TRBJ2-7